This TCR beta chain was identified during a study of blood T cell repertoires in COVID-19. The overall study: COVID-19 samples, acute and convalescent, were from the United States, Italy and Spain. From T cells, B-cell-depleted T cells, or PBMCs came the material, which was cDNA or gDNA.

In the original workflow: Estimation of nucleated cell counts relied on the amplification of reference gene primers. Repertoires were generated with immunoSEQ multiplex PCR, while TCRdb's copy carries only in-frame clones and drops some. V and J calls and clone size are copied from that table; D and trimming were computed from the DNA. The sample lists approximately 40,000 clones; approximately 81% were seen once. Looked up from germline, CDR1 is SGDLS and CDR2 is YYNGEE. J gave up 4 bases and V 2 bases, and 3 bases lay outside the gene matches. There are 15 residues in the CDR3. This TCR was recovered from a human donor in a cohort sampled during active COVID-19. The sample taken for sequencing was peripheral blood. The chain has TRBV9 and TRBJ2-1, with 10 bases identical to TRBD2. The CDR3 region is CASSVTSGVYNEQFF. In DNA form, the CDR3 reads TGTGCCAGCAGCGTTACTAGCGGGGTATACAATGAGCAGTTCTTC.